These 4 T cell receptor beta chains were sequenced from one sample in a study of OX40 agonist ivuxolimab in advanced cancers. Sequencing used immunoSEQ multiplex PCR; TCRdb keeps in-frame clones, though not all of them. This table holds under 65,000 clones, roughly nine tenths found once. The material was CD4+ or CD8+ T cells sorted from blood, obtained in a trial of the OX40 agonist ivuxolimab. These receptors came from an adult with an advanced solid tumor such as melanoma, head and neck, liver or kidney cancer.

In this sample, this clone turned up a few times. The rearrangement links TRBV29-1 to TRBJ2-7, with no clear D. Trimming shortened V by 3 bases and J by 0 bases, and 18 bases separated the two germline ends. CDR3 size: 16 residues. CDR1 is SQVTM, CDR2 ANQGSEA, per germline. The DNA of the CDR3 is TGCAGCGTTGACCTGGCCTCCGACCAAAGCTCCTACGAGCAGTACTTC. Its translation: CSVDLASDQSSYEQYF.

The V and J genes are TRBV7-9 and TRBJ2-6; D not certain. CDR1 is SEHNR and CDR2 is FQNEAQ in the germline V gene (reference sequence). The CDR3 is 16 residues long. The ends were cut back, 5 bases at V and 2 bases at J, with 13 bases in the middle. This chain's CDR3 is CASSRGAYAGANVLTF. CDR3 in DNA: TGTGCCAGCAGCCGAGGAGCTTACGCTGGGGCCAACGTCCTGACTTTC.

This clone appeared once. The V and J genes are TRBV28 and TRBJ1-2; a possible D gene is TRBD1 (5 bases). V shed 2 bases and J shed 4 bases, with 17 bases lying between them. This CDR3 has 16 amino acids. Germline-derived CDR1 and CDR2 are MDHEN and SYDVKM. CDR3 protein: CASSLIGEGVVYGYTF. DNA of the CDR3: TGTGCCAGCAGTTTAATCGGGGAAGGGGTGGTCTATGGCTACACCTTC.

V is TRBV19 and J is TRBJ1-1; possibly TRBD1 for D (6 bases). Trimming shortened V by 9 bases and J by 2 bases, and 10 bases separated the two germline ends. This CDR3 has 12 residues. Germline lookup yields CDR1 LNHDA and CDR2 SQIVND (reference sequence). CDR3 sequence: CASSQGNTEAFF. In DNA, the CDR3 is TGTGCCAGCTCACAGGGCAACACTGAAGCTTTCTTT.